These 14 T cell receptor beta chains were sequenced from one sample in a study of beta chain features in type 1 diabetes (dated by TCRdb to the late 2010s). Library generation was performed with the immunoSEQ multiplex PCR assay. The entire amount of isolated RNA was reverse transcribed using the High Capacity cDNA Reverse Transcription Kit, so the sequenced TCRB transcripts were expressed ones. The source is immuneACCESS, and TCRdb retained only in-frame sequences with V and J called. Part of the clones is not carried over; for the studies checked, unresolved V genes explain less than half of this, and the remainder is unexplained. The sample yields some 45,000 clones; 51% were counted once. Jointly, the top ten make up roughly 2.1% of the sample. Sequencing used Tregs from blood. What this sample's cell subset or site label stands for: regulatory CD4+ T cells. These receptor sequences come from a woman in her late teens or twenties in good health.

This clone turned up a few times. V usage is TRBV5-1 and J usage is TRBJ2-3, with 10 bases that match TRBD1. V trimming: 4 bases; J trimming: 3 bases; junction bases outside the gene matches: 11. The CDR3 totals 17 residues. CDR1 is SGHRS, CDR2 YFSETQ, per germline. CDR3 amino acids: CASSRLRGQGPTDTQYF. The CDR3 DNA is TGCGCCAGCAGCCGTCTAAGGGGACAGGGGCCGACAGATACGCAGTATTTT.

This chain connects TRBV6-5 to TRBJ2-7; 10 positions agree with TRBD1. V lost 5 bases to trimming and J lost 3 bases; unmatched junction nucleotides: 1. The CDR3 has 13 amino acids. Germline CDR1 is MNHEY and CDR2 is SVGAGI. The CDR3 reads CASSGDRGYEQYF. Here the CDR3 DNA reads TGTGCCAGCAGTGGGGACAGGGGCTACGAGCAGTACTTC.

This chain joins TRBV4-3 and TRBJ2-6; a possible D gene is TRBD1 (6 bases). Per germline, CDR1 LGHNA and CDR2 YSLEER. V lost 3 bases, J lost 2 bases, and 14 bases lay in between. CDR3 length equals 17 residues. DNA for the CDR3: TGCGCCAGCAGCCAGTCATACAGGGATGCTGGGGCCAACGTCCTGACTTTC. Encoded protein: CASSQSYRDAGANVLTF.

The chain joins TRBV19 to TRBJ2-7; 8 bases are a match to TRBD1. This CDR3 comprises 14 residues. J gave up 5 bases and V 4 bases, and 7 bases lay outside the gene matches. Germline V gene data show CDR1 as LNHDA and CDR2 as SQIVND (reference sequence). The CDR3 region is CASSTDRGGDEQYF. CDR3 bases: TGTGCCAGTAGTACCGACAGGGGCGGGGACGAGCAGTACTTC.

This clone was counted a few times. The V gene is TRBV29-1, the J gene TRBJ2-5; D is perhaps TRBD2 (6 bases). The CDR3 covers 12 residues. From germline, CDR1 is SQVTM and CDR2 ANQGSEA. Trimming removed 4 bases from V and 1 base from J, with 7 bases in between. CDR3 protein: CSVVRGQETQYF. The DNA for the CDR3 is TGCAGCGTTGTGCGGGGCCAAGAGACCCAGTACTTC.

The chain combines TRBV6-6 with TRBJ1-1; 8 bases fit TRBD1. The length of the CDR3 is 15 residues. Trimming at V came to 6 bases and at J to 12 bases, leaving 18 bases not matched to a gene. Per the germline V gene, CDR1 is MNHNY and CDR2 is SVGAGI (reference sequence). The CDR3 DNA reads as TGTGCCAGCAGGGGAGGGACAGGAGAATCTGGAGTAACTTTCTTT. Encoded protein: CASRGGTGESGVTFF.

Only a few counts were recorded for this clone. This sequence joins TRBV5-6 and TRBJ2-5; D is uncertain. CDR3 length equals 13 residues. V lost 2 bases and J 2 bases, leaving 7 bases between the germline ends. The V gene's germline CDR1 is SGHDT and CDR2 YYEEEE. CDR3 in DNA: TGTGCCAGCAGCTTCGTAGCACAAGAGACCCAGTACTTC. Its protein product is CASSFVAQETQYF. The complete variable domain, with remaining parts taken from reference TRBV5-6 and TRBJ2-5, reads DAGVTQSPTHLIKTRGQQVTLRCSPKSGHDTVSWYQQALGQGPQFIFQYYEEEERQRGNFPDRFSGHQFPNYSSELNVNALLLGDSALYLCASSFVAQETQYFGPGTRLLVL.

The J gene is TRBJ2-4, the V gene TRBV6-1; maybe TRBD1 (5 bases). Trimming pared 6 bases from V and 1 base from J, leaving 16 bases between. Germline-derived CDR1 and CDR2 are MNHNS and SASEGT. This CDR3 spans 16 amino acids. CDR3 sequence: CASRESRPGAKNIQYF. The DNA of the CDR3 is TGTGCCAGCAGGGAATCCAGGCCAGGGGCCAAAAACATTCAGTACTTC.

A word on this clone: An end of the junction differs from the germline gene, which may be a read error. The chain carries TRBV28 and TRBJ2-3; 11 nucleotides match TRBD2. Germline V lookup: CDR1 MDHEN, CDR2 SYDVKM. CDR3 length equals 12 residues. CDR3 DNA: TGTGCCAGCAGTCAAGTAGCGGGAGGGCCTCATTTT. Encoded protein: CASSQVAGGPHF.

This clone showed up just once. The chain joins TRBV7-2 to TRBJ2-5; possibly TRBD1 for D (6 bases). The V end was cut by 2 bases, the J end by 5 bases, with 15 bases between. The CDR3 is 15 amino acids. The germline V gene has CDR1 SGHTA and CDR2 FQGNSA. The CDR3 coding sequence is TGTGCCAGCAGCTTAACAGGGCTAGGTGGGGAGACCCAGTACTTC. This sequence encodes CASSLTGLGGETQYF.

The rearrangement uses TRBV29-1 and TRBJ2-2, with 7 bases fitting TRBD2. The CDR3 contains 14 residues. Trimming cost V 4 bases and J 5 bases; bases outside gene matches: 7. The V gene's germline CDR1 is SQVTM and CDR2 ANQGSEA. CDR3 region: CSVAAGESTGELFF. The CDR3 DNA reads TGCAGCGTTGCGGCGGGAGAATCTACCGGGGAGCTGTTTTTT.

This clone was counted only a few times. The chain carries TRBV28 and TRBJ2-1; D may be TRBD1 (6 bases). From germline, CDR1 is MDHEN and CDR2 SYDVKM. The CDR3 runs to 16 residues. V was cut by 6 bases and J by 5 bases, with 20 bases left in between. For the CDR3, the DNA is TGTGCCAGCAGCCAAGTTTGGGGGCTAGAGAACAATGAGCAGTTCTTC. Protein sequence: CASSQVWGLENNEQFF.

The genes are TRBV7-2 and TRBJ2-5; tentatively, D is TRBD1 (7 bases). CDR1 and CDR2 (germline): SGHTA, FQGNSA. The CDR3 is made up of 15 amino acids. Trimming cost V 4 bases and J 7 bases, with 19 bases left between them. DNA of the CDR3: TGTGCCAGCAGCTCCCAACAGGGGAGGTATGGGACCCAGTACTTC. It translates to CASSSQQGRYGTQYF.

The rearrangement links TRBV18 to TRBJ2-3; the match to TRBD2 covers 10 bases. This CDR3 has 13 amino acids. The germline CDR1 and CDR2 sequences are KGHSH and LQKENI. The junction had 3 bases not matched to a gene; V was cut back by 3 bases and J by 9 bases. The chain's CDR3 is CASSPPSGRTQYF. The CDR3 DNA is TGTGCCAGCTCACCTCCTAGCGGGAGAACGCAGTATTTT.